Detailed here is one TCR beta chain. This entry is derived from a study of control samples from healthy donors and cancer patients. Germline values: CDR1 SEHNR, CDR2 FQNEAQ (reference sequence). The length of the CDR3 is 18 residues. Trimming took 5 bases from V and 1 from J; bases not matched to a gene: 15. Using immunoSEQ multiplex PCR, the repertoire was profiled, and TCRdb retains in-frame clones only, with some absent. This sample has 150,000 or so clones; 80% to 95% occur once, and the top ten carry 2.5%. Sequencing was performed on blood. The J gene is TRBJ1-1, the V gene TRBV7-9, with 8 bases lining up with TRBD1. This TCR came from a man in his forties in good health. The CDR3 reads CASSLSHTGGLENTEAFF. DNA of the CDR3: TGTGCCAGCAGCCTAAGCCACACAGGGGGACTGGAGAACACTGAAGCTTTCTTT.